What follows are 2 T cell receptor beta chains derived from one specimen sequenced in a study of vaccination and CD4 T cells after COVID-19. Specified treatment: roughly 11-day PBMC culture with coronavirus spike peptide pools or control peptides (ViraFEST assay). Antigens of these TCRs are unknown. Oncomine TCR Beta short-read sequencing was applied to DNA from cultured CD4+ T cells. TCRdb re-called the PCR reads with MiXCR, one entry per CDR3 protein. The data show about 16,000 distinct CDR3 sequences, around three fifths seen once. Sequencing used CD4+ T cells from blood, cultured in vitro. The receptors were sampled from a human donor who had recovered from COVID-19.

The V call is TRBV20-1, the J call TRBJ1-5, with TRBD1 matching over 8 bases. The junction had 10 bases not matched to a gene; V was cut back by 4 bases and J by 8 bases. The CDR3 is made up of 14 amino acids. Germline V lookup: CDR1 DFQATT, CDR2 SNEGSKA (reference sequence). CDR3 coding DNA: TGCAGTGCTACTCTACAGGGGGAGGAAGAGCCCCAGCATTTT. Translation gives CSATLQGEEEPQHF.

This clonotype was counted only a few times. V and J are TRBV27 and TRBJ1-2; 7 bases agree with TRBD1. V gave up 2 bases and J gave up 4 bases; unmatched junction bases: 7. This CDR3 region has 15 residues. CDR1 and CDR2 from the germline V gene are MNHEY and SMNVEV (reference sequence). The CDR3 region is CASSLNRGLSYGYTF. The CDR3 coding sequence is TGTGCCAGCAGTTTAAACAGGGGCTTGAGCTATGGCTACACCTTC.